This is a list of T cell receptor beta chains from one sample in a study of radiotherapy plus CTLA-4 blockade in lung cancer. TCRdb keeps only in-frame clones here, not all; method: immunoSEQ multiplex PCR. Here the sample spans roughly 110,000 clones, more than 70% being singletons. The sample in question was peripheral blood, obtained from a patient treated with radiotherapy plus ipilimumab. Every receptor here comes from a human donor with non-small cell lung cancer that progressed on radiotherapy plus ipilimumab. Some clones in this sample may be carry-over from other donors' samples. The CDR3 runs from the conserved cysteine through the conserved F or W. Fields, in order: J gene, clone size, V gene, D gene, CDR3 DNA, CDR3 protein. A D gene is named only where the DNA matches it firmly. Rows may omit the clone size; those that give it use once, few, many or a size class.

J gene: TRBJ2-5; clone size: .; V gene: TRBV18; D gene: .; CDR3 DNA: TGTGCCAGCTCACCGGGAACGGAGACCCAGTACTTC; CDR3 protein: CASSPGTETQYF
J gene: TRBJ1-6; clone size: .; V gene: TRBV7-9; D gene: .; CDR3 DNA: TGTGCCAGCACCACCACCTTCAGGGTTGGTAATTCACCCCTCCACTTT; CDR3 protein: CASTTTFRVGNSPLHF
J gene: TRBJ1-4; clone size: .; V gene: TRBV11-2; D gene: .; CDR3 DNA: TGTGCCAGCAGCTTCCGGGACAACCCTCGGTCGGGAAAACTGTTTTTT; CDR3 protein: CASSFRDNPRSGKLFF
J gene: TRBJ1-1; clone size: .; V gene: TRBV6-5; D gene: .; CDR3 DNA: TGTGCCAGCAGTTACTCTCCACTGAACACTGAAGCTTTCTTT; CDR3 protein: CASSYSPLNTEAFF
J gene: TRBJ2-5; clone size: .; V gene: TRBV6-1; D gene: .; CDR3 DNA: TGTGCCAGCAGTGACGTCTCAGCGGGTTTGGAGACCCAGTACTTC; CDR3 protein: CASSDVSAGLETQYF
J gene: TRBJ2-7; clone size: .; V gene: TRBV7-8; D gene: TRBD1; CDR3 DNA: TGTGCCAGCAGCCCTCGACAGGGGGCTGAGTCCTACGAGCAGTACTTC; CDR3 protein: CASSPRQGAESYEQYF
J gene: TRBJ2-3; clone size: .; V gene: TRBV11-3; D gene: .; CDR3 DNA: TGTGCCAGCAGCTTAGGGCGGCGGGATACGCAGTATTTT; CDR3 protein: CASSLGRRDTQYF
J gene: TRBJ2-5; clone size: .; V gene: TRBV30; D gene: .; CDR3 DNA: TGTGCCTGGAGTACCTACCCGACGTCTCACCAAGAGACCCAGTACTTC; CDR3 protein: CAWSTYPTSHQETQYF
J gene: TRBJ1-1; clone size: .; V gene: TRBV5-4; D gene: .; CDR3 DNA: TGTGCCAGCAGCCCTCAATCGAACACTGAAGCTTTCTTT; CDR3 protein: CASSPQSNTEAFF
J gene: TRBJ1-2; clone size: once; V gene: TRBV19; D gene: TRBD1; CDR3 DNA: TGTGCCAGTAGACCCACGACAGGGGGCGGCTATGGCTACACCTTC; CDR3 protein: CASRPTTGGGYGYTF
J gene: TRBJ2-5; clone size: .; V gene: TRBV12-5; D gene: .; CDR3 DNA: TGTGCTAGTGGTTTGTACGGGGAGACCCAGTACTTC; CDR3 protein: CASGLYGETQYF
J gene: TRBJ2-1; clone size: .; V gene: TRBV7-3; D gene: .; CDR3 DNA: TGTGCCAGCAGCCCTTGGGACTTGAGCTCCTACAATGAGCAGTTCTTC; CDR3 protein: CASSPWDLSSYNEQFF
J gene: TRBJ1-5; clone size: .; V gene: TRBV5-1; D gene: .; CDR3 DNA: TGCGCCAGCAGCCAAGACAGGAATCAGCCCCAGCATTTT; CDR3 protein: CASSQDRNQPQHF
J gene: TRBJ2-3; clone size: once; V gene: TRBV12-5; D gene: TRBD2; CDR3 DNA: TGTGCTAGTGGATTCGGGACTAGCACTACGCAGTATTTT; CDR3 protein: CASGFGTSTTQYF
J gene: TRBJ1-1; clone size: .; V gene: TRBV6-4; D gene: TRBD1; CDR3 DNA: TGTGCCAGCAGTCTGTCAGGGGGGAACACTGAAGCTTTCTTT; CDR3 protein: CASSLSGGNTEAFF
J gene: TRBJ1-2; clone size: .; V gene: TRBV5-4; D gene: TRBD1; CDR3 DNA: TGTGCCAGCAGCTTCCTGACAGGGATCGAAGGCTACACCTTC; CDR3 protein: CASSFLTGIEGYTF
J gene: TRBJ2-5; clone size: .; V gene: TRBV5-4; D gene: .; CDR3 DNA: TGTGCCGGGGAGTCTGAGGGGAGGACCGGGACCCAGTACTTC; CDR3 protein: CAGESEGRTGTQYF
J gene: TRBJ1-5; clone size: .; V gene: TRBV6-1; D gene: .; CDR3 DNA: TGTGCCAGCAGTGCTAAAACCCAGCCCCAGCATTTT; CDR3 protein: CASSAKTQPQHF
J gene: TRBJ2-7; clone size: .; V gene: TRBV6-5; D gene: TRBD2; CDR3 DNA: TGTGCCAGCAGTTCCTATCCTAGGGAGGGCTCCTACGAGCAGTACTTC; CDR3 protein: CASSSYPREGSYEQYF
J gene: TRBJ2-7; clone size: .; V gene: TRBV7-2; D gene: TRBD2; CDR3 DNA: TGTGCCAGCAAACTAGCGGGATTCTCCTACGAGCAGTACTTC; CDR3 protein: CASKLAGFSYEQYF
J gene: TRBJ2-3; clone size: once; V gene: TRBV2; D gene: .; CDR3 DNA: TGTGCCAGCGTTGGGCTGGGGAGAGGAGATACGCAGTATTTT; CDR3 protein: CASVGLGRGDTQYF
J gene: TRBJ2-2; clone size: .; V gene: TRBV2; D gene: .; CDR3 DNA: TGTGCCAGCAGTGAAGAGACAGTCAATACCGGGGAGCTGTTTTTT; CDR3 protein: CASSEETVNTGELFF
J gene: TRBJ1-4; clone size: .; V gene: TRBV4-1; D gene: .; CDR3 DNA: TGCGCCAGCAGCCAGACGAGGGGAGGTCCCAAACAAAGCGGTGAAAAACTGTTTTTT; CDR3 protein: CASSQTRGGPKQSGEKLFF
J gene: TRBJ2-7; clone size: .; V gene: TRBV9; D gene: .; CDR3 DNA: TGTGCCAGCAGCGGAGACGGCGGCAGGGTACCTTCCTACGAGCAGTACTTC; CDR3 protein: CASSGDGGRVPSYEQYF
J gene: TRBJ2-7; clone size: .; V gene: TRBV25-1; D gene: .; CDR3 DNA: TGTGCCAGCAGTTCCGAATCTAGGCAGTACTTC; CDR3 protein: CASSSESRQYF
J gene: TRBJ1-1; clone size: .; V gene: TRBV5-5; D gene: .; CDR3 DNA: TGTGCCAGCAGCCCCGGACAGAACCTATACACTGAAGCTTTCTTT; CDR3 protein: CASSPGQNLYTEAFF
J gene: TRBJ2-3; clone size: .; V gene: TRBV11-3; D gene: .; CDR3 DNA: TGTGCCAGCAGCCGTACGGGACACGCCACAGATACGCAGTATTTT; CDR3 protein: CASSRTGHATDTQYF
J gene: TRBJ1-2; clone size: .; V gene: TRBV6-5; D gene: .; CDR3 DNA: TGTGCCAGCAGTACGGGACGGGAGAACTATGGCTACACCTTC; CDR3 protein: CASSTGRENYGYTF
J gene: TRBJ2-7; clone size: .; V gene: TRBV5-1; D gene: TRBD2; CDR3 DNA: TGCGCCAGTCGCAGCGGGGGCTACGAGCAGTACTTC; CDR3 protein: CASRSGGYEQYF
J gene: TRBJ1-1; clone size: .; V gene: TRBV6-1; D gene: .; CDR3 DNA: TGTGCCAGCAGTGTTTATAGAATCACTGAAGCTTTCTTT; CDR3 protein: CASSVYRITEAFF
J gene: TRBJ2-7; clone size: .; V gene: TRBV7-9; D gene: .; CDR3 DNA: TGTGCCAGCAGCTTATCCGAGTTTTCGGAGCAGTACTTC; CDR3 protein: CASSLSEFSEQYF
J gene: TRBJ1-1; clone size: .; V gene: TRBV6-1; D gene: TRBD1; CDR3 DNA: TGTGCCAGCAGTGATGTCGGACAGGCGTACACTGAAGCTTTCTTT; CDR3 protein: CASSDVGQAYTEAFF
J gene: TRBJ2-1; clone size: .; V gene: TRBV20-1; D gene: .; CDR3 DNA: TGCAGTGCTGGCCGGGGGCAGTTCTTC; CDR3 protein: CSAGRGQFF
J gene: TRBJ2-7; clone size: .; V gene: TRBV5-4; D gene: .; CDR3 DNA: TGTGCCAGCAGCCCGATAACAGGTCTCCACGAGCAGTACTTC; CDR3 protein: CASSPITGLHEQYF
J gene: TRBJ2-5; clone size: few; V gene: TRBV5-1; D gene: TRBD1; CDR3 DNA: TGCGCCAGCAGTCTCCTGCAGGGGGCCCAAGAGACCCAGTACTTC; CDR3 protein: CASSLLQGAQETQYF
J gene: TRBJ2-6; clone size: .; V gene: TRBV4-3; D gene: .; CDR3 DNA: TGCGCCAGCAGCCAAGAGAACCGTGGGGCCAACGTCCTGACTTTC; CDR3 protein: CASSQENRGANVLTF
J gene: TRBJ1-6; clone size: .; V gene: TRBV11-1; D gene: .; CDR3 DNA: TGTGCCAGCAGCTTCCAGGGGAGTGATTCACCCCTCCACTTT; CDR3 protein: CASSFQGSDSPLHF
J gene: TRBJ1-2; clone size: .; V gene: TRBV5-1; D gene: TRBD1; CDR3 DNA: TGCGCCAGCAGCTTGCCAGGACAGGGTGCCCCTAACTATGGCTACACCTTC; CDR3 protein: CASSLPGQGAPNYGYTF
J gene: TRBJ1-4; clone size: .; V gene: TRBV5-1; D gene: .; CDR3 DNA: TGCGCCAGCAGCTTCGGGGATACCAATGAAAAACTGTTTTTT; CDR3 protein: CASSFGDTNEKLFF
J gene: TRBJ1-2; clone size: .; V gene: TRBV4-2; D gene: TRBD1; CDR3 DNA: TGTGCCAGCAGCTCCGGGACAGTGTATGGCTACACCTTC; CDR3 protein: CASSSGTVYGYTF
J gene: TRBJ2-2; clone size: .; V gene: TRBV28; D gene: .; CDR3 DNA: TGTGCCAGCAGTTCTCCGACGATCGGGGAGCTGTTTTTT; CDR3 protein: CASSSPTIGELFF